These 6 T cell receptor beta chains share one sample of origin, sequenced in a study of cytomegalovirus exposure and HLA in healthy donors (dated by TCRdb to 2016 to 2017). The library was obtained by the immunoSEQ multiplex PCR assay. For the multiplex PCR, a mixture combining 60 forward primers for TCR Vbeta segments and 13 reverse primers for TCR Jbeta segments was used. The immuneACCESS repertoire file appears here via TCRdb, limited to in-frame rearrangements. These files lack a portion of the clones; in checked studies, under half of the deficit traces to unresolved V genes, and the cause of the others is not known. The sample table contains about 200,000 clones; only one count was recorded for around 84% of them. The top ten clonotypes cover roughly 1.8% of the sample. The sample was PBMCs. These receptors were obtained from a woman younger than 35 in good health and CMV-seronegative.

The chain combines TRBV7-9 with TRBJ1-4; no definite D call. V lost 1 base and J 0 bases, leaving 6 bases between the germline ends. The germline V gene encodes CDR1 SEHNR and CDR2 FQNEAQ (reference sequence). This CDR3 is built from 15 residues. The CDR3 coding sequence is TGTGCCAGCAGCTTAGTAGGAGCAACTAATGAAAAACTGTTTTTT. Amino acid sequence: CASSLVGATNEKLFF.

The chain recombines TRBV14 with TRBJ2-3; D ambiguous. Germline V gene lookup returns CDR1 SGHDN and CDR2 FVKESK. The germline V and J ends were trimmed by 4 bases and 4 bases, with 18 bases remaining between them. This CDR3 spans 16 amino acids. Here the CDR3 reads CASSLRLNPVSDTQYF. DNA for the CDR3: TGTGCCAGCAGCCTCAGACTCAACCCTGTCTCAGATACGCAGTATTTT.

The chain combines TRBV5-6 with TRBJ2-7; D is possibly TRBD2 (6 bases). The CDR3 extends over 11 amino acids. V was cut by 4 bases and J by 7 bases, with 9 bases left in between. In germline, CDR1 is SGHDT, CDR2 YYEEEE. The CDR3 DNA reads TGTGCCAGCAGCCTTGGAGGGGAGCAGTACTTC. Translating it yields CASSLGGEQYF.

This clone was observed a single time. This chain uses TRBV4-2 with TRBJ2-7; 7 bases match TRBD1. The CDR3 is 14 residues long. The ends lost 6 bases at V and 6 bases at J; junction bases unmatched: 11. Germline V gene lookup returns CDR1 LGHNA and CDR2 YNFKEQ. The CDR3 region is CASSPGTAPLEQYF. In nucleotides, the CDR3 is TGTGCCAGCAGTCCCGGGACAGCACCCCTCGAGCAGTACTTC.

The chain uses TRBV28 and TRBJ2-2; a possible D gene is TRBD2 (6 bases). The CDR3 runs 17 residues. The V end was cut by 2 bases, the J end by 1 base, with 14 bases between. Germline CDR1 is MDHEN and CDR2 is SYDVKM. Here the CDR3 reads CASSLGLGGRNTGELFF. The CDR3 coding sequence is TGTGCCAGCAGTTTAGGTCTCGGGGGAAGGAACACCGGGGAGCTGTTTTTT.

The V call is TRBV30, the J call TRBJ2-5, with 7 bases aligning to TRBD1. CDR1 is GTSNPN and CDR2 is SVGIG in the germline V gene (reference sequence). This CDR3 region has 14 residues. V shed 3 bases and J 5 bases; nucleotides not matched to a gene: 9. The CDR3 sequence is CAWSATGFWETQYF. The CDR3 nucleotides are TGTGCCTGGAGCGCGACAGGGTTCTGGGAGACCCAGTACTTC.